The 5 T cell receptor beta chains in this list originate from one sample, sequenced in a study of chemoradiotherapy in HPV16-positive cancers (dated 2022 in TCRdb). The library relied on the immunoSEQ multiplex PCR assay. TCRdb mirrors the immuneACCESS table, restricted to in-frame sequences. Some clones are absent from its copies; in checked studies, under half trace to an unresolved V gene, and the reason for the others is unknown. Counted in this sample were roughly 5,600 clones; 75% to 85% of them appeared once. Jointly, the top ten make up approximately 10% of the sample. The input for sequencing was tumor tissue, taken from a patient who underwent chemoradiotherapy. The receptors derive from a human donor with HPV-associated anogenital cancer.

This rearrangement joins TRBV9 to TRBJ2-5; 9 bases fit TRBD2. The CDR3 is 15 amino acids. Germline V gives CDR1 SGDLS, CDR2 YYNGEE. V shed 1 base and J 5 bases; nucleotides not matched to a gene: 6. The DNA of the CDR3 is TGTGCCAGCAGCGTAAACGCGGGGGGGCAGGAGACCCAGTACTTC. It yields the protein CASSVNAGGQETQYF.

To note about this clone: The junction differs from germline at one of its ends, possibly a read error. Other DNA sequences within the sample encode an identical CDR3. V gene TRBV27 combines with J gene TRBJ1-2; 12 positions agree with TRBD1. The length of the CDR3 is 19 residues. Germline V gene data show CDR1 as MNHEY and CDR2 as SMNVEV (reference sequence). This chain's CDR3 is CASSLSGDRGRRGVGGYTF. The DNA of the CDR3 is TGTGCCAGTAGTTTATCCGGGGACAGGGGGCGCAGGGGGGTGGGTGGCTACACCTTC.

In its sample, this clone was seen once. The rearrangement links TRBV6-1 to TRBJ1-4; D is possibly TRBD1 (6 bases). The length of the CDR3 is 18 residues. Trimming shortened V by 3 bases and J by 0 bases, and 17 bases separated the two germline ends. Germline loops: CDR1 MNHNS, CDR2 SASEGT. CDR3: CASSDPQGTKATNEKLFF. For the CDR3, the DNA is TGTGCCAGCAGTGACCCACAGGGCACGAAAGCAACTAATGAAAAACTGTTTTTT.

V and J are TRBV7-6 and TRBJ2-1; D tentatively fits TRBD1 or TRBD2 (5 bases each). The CDR3 runs 15 residues. V was clipped by 5 bases and J by 4 bases, with 15 bases between them. Germline lookup yields CDR1 SGHVS and CDR2 FNYEAQ. CDR3: CASSLGTGTYNEQFF. Written as DNA, the CDR3 is TGTGCCAGCAGCCTCGGGACGGGTACTTACAATGAGCAGTTCTTC.

The J gene is TRBJ2-1, the V gene TRBV5-1; the match to TRBD2 covers 10 bases. The CDR3 has 17 amino acids. With V trimmed by 3 bases and J by 7 bases, 13 bases remained unmatched. Germline CDR1 SGHRS, CDR2 YFSETQ. This chain's CDR3 is CASSSLLVSGGANEQFF. CDR3 DNA sequence: TGCGCCAGCAGCTCCCTACTGGTGAGCGGGGGGGCGAATGAGCAGTTCTTC.